What follows is one T cell receptor (beta chain) and its context. Its antigen is not known. PCR employed 60 Vbeta and 13 Jbeta primers. Only in-frame clones appear in the TCRdb table, and some are missing; sequencing was by immunoSEQ multiplex PCR. The repertoire holds over 85,000 clones, 65% to 85% seen once, with around 3.5% in the top ten. The data were taken from a study of cytomegalovirus exposure and HLA in healthy donors. CDR1 and CDR2 (germline): WNHNN, SYGVQD (reference sequence). CDR3 length: 16 amino acids. The junction had 10 bases not matched to a gene; V was cut back by 2 bases and J by 5 bases. Overall study results and limits: In an earlier analysis, in approximately 630 donors, most V segments appeared productive either ~90% or ~30% of the time. Analysis performed later found roughly 18,000 TCR beta sequences associated with HLA alleles at 0.05 false discovery rate. The study listed approximately 160 cytomegalovirus-associated TCR beta chains.

J is TRBJ1-1 and V is TRBV10-1; 8 bases line up with TRBD1. The receptor was isolated from a man aged 35-49 years in good health and CMV-seronegative. The sequenced material came from PBMCs. Here the CDR3 reads CASSETRGTGGTEAFF. The CDR3 DNA reads as TGCGCCAGCAGTGAGACTCGAGGTACAGGGGGGACTGAAGCTTTCTTT.